The rows below give T cell receptor beta chains drawn from one sample of a study of T cell responses to AZD1222 COVID-19 vaccine. This table comes from immunoSEQ multiplex PCR, and its TCRdb copy is limited to in-frame clones, with some not included. The sample lists 150,000 to 200,000 clones, 90% to 95% occurring once. Sequences were derived from peripheral blood, sampled on day 0 of AZD1222 vaccination. Source of these receptors: an adult in good health. Each CDR3 is given with its conserved first and last residue. A D gene is named only where the DNA matches it firmly. A row's size may be missing; if present it is once, few, many or a size class.

j_gene: TRBJ2-1; v_gene: TRBV27; abundance: NA; d_gene: TRBD2; CDR3nt: TGTGCCAGCAGCCCGCTCGGACTAGCGGGGCACAATGAGCAGTTCTTC; CDR3aa: CASSPLGLAGHNEQFF
j_gene: TRBJ2-7; v_gene: TRBV2; abundance: NA; d_gene: NA; CDR3nt: TGTGCCAGCAGTATTGAGGGTGGAGAGCAGTACTTC; CDR3aa: CASSIEGGEQYF
j_gene: TRBJ2-7; v_gene: TRBV6-5; abundance: NA; d_gene: NA; CDR3nt: TGTGCCAGCAGTTACTCGAACGGGGGCGCCTACGAGCAGTACTTC; CDR3aa: CASSYSNGGAYEQYF
j_gene: TRBJ2-1; v_gene: TRBV27; abundance: NA; d_gene: TRBD2; CDR3nt: TGTGCCAGCAGTCAGGGGCGGGGGGCTATTGATGAGCAGTTCTTC; CDR3aa: CASSQGRGAIDEQFF
j_gene: TRBJ1-2; v_gene: TRBV9; abundance: NA; d_gene: NA; CDR3nt: TGTGCCAGCAGCTCCGCCCCGAGGGGCGCCTCGGGGGGCTACACCTTC; CDR3aa: CASSSAPRGASGGYTF
j_gene: TRBJ1-6; v_gene: TRBV28; abundance: once; d_gene: NA; CDR3nt: TGTGCCAGCAGTTTAGGACGTGGGGTTTGGACCCTCCACTTT; CDR3aa: CASSLGRGVWTLHF
j_gene: TRBJ1-3; v_gene: TRBV7-6; abundance: NA; d_gene: NA; CDR3nt: TGTGCCAGCAGCCCAACGGCACAGAGAAACACCATATATTTT; CDR3aa: CASSPTAQRNTIYF
j_gene: TRBJ2-7; v_gene: TRBV9; abundance: NA; d_gene: NA; CDR3nt: TGTGCCAGCAGCGTCAGGGCCTATACCTACGAGCAGTACTTC; CDR3aa: CASSVRAYTYEQYF
j_gene: TRBJ2-2; v_gene: TRBV19; abundance: once; d_gene: TRBD1; CDR3nt: TGTGCCAGTAGTATGGGCAGGGGGCTTGCCACCGGGGAGCTGTTTTTT; CDR3aa: CASSMGRGLATGELFF
j_gene: TRBJ1-1; v_gene: TRBV7-9; abundance: NA; d_gene: NA; CDR3nt: TGTGCCAGCAGCTTAGACGAATACACTGAAGCTTTCTTT; CDR3aa: CASSLDEYTEAFF
j_gene: TRBJ1-2; v_gene: TRBV27; abundance: NA; d_gene: TRBD1; CDR3nt: TGTGCCAGCAGTTTGATATATCGGGGACAGGGGGTAATTGGCTACACCTTC; CDR3aa: CASSLIYRGQGVIGYTF
j_gene: TRBJ2-7; v_gene: TRBV4-2; abundance: once; d_gene: TRBD2; CDR3nt: TGTGCCAGCAGCCAAGAGGGAGCGGGGGGAGGCTACGAGCAGTACTTC; CDR3aa: CASSQEGAGGGYEQYF
j_gene: TRBJ2-3; v_gene: TRBV6-6; abundance: NA; d_gene: TRBD2; CDR3nt: TGTGCCACCGCTAGATCTGCGGGGGGGTCCACAGATACGCAGTATTTT; CDR3aa: CATARSAGGSTDTQYF
j_gene: TRBJ2-7; v_gene: TRBV5-1; abundance: NA; d_gene: TRBD1; CDR3nt: TGCGCCAGCAGCACCCCTGGGACAGGGAATTACGAGCAGTACTTC; CDR3aa: CASSTPGTGNYEQYF
j_gene: TRBJ1-2; v_gene: TRBV30; abundance: NA; d_gene: NA; CDR3nt: TGTGCCAGAAGGACGGACAACTATGGCTACACCTTC; CDR3aa: CARRTDNYGYTF
j_gene: TRBJ1-2; v_gene: TRBV14; abundance: NA; d_gene: NA; CDR3nt: TGTGCCAGCAGCCACACCCCTGGGGTTGGCTACACCTTC; CDR3aa: CASSHTPGVGYTF
j_gene: TRBJ1-6; v_gene: TRBV4-2; abundance: once; d_gene: NA; CDR3nt: TGTGCCAGCAGCCAAGAGTCAGTTGATAATTCACCCCTCCACTTT; CDR3aa: CASSQESVDNSPLHF
j_gene: TRBJ1-4; v_gene: TRBV21-1; abundance: NA; d_gene: NA; CDR3nt: TGTGCCAGCAGCAAAAACAAGGGAAAACTGTTTTTT; CDR3aa: CASSKNKGKLFF
j_gene: TRBJ2-1; v_gene: TRBV5-1; abundance: few; d_gene: TRBD1; CDR3nt: TGCGCCAGCAGCCGACAGGGCCCACACAATGAGCAGTTCTTC; CDR3aa: CASSRQGPHNEQFF
j_gene: TRBJ1-5; v_gene: TRBV7-9; abundance: NA; d_gene: NA; CDR3nt: TGTGCCAGCAGCTACGGTGGTCCGGGGCCCCAGCATTTT; CDR3aa: CASSYGGPGPQHF
j_gene: TRBJ1-2; v_gene: TRBV5-6; abundance: few; d_gene: NA; CDR3nt: TGTGCCAGCAGCTTGGACGGAGACTATGGCTACACCTTC; CDR3aa: CASSLDGDYGYTF
j_gene: TRBJ1-2; v_gene: TRBV27; abundance: NA; d_gene: NA; CDR3nt: TGTGCCAGCAGTTTGTGGGGGAGCGAGAGTGGCTACACCTTC; CDR3aa: CASSLWGSESGYTF
j_gene: TRBJ2-1; v_gene: TRBV5-8; abundance: NA; d_gene: TRBD2; CDR3nt: TGTGCCAGTGAGGTCGGGGGGGCTTACAATGAGCAGTTCTTC; CDR3aa: CASEVGGAYNEQFF
j_gene: TRBJ2-5; v_gene: TRBV5-4; abundance: NA; d_gene: NA; CDR3nt: TGTGCCAGCAGCTTGGAGTCAGGTCAGGAGACCCAGTACTTC; CDR3aa: CASSLESGQETQYF
j_gene: TRBJ1-1; v_gene: TRBV5-1; abundance: NA; d_gene: NA; CDR3nt: TGCGCCAGCAGCTCGCAAGGGGGGGCAGGAACTGAAGCTTTCTTT; CDR3aa: CASSSQGGAGTEAFF
j_gene: TRBJ1-2; v_gene: TRBV9; abundance: NA; d_gene: NA; CDR3nt: TGTGCCAGCAGCGTCCTCGGGGGCTATGGCTACACCTTC; CDR3aa: CASSVLGGYGYTF
j_gene: TRBJ2-6; v_gene: TRBV3-1/TRBV3-2; abundance: NA; d_gene: NA; CDR3nt: TGTGCCAGCAGCCCCATCTCTGGGGCCAACGTCCTGACTTTC; CDR3aa: CASSPISGANVLTF
j_gene: TRBJ1-1; v_gene: TRBV10-1; abundance: NA; d_gene: NA; CDR3nt: TGCGCCAGCCGAGACACTGAAGCTTTCTTT; CDR3aa: CASRDTEAFF
j_gene: TRBJ1-3; v_gene: TRBV27; abundance: NA; d_gene: NA; CDR3nt: TGTGCCAGCAGTTTCGGAGGTTCCGGAAACACCATATATTTT; CDR3aa: CASSFGGSGNTIYF
j_gene: TRBJ2-3; v_gene: TRBV2; abundance: NA; d_gene: NA; CDR3nt: TGTGCCAGCAGTGAACGACTAGTCACAGATACGCAGTATTTT; CDR3aa: CASSERLVTDTQYF
j_gene: TRBJ1-1; v_gene: TRBV29-1; abundance: NA; d_gene: TRBD1; CDR3nt: TGCAGCGTTTTTGCAGGGGGAAATTATGCTTTCTTT; CDR3aa: CSVFAGGNYAFF
j_gene: TRBJ2-1; v_gene: TRBV6-1; abundance: NA; d_gene: NA; CDR3nt: TGTGCCAGCAGTGATTTGGGGGGTAGGTCCTACAATGAGCAGTTCTTC; CDR3aa: CASSDLGGRSYNEQFF
j_gene: TRBJ1-6; v_gene: TRBV4-2; abundance: NA; d_gene: NA; CDR3nt: TGTGCCAGCAGCCAAGATAGCACGGGTTCACCCCTCCACTTT; CDR3aa: CASSQDSTGSPLHF
j_gene: TRBJ1-1; v_gene: TRBV3-1/TRBV3-2; abundance: NA; d_gene: NA; CDR3nt: TGTGCCAGCAGCTTCAGCCAAAGGGGGACTGAAGCTTTCTTT; CDR3aa: CASSFSQRGTEAFF
j_gene: TRBJ2-2; v_gene: TRBV10-1; abundance: NA; d_gene: TRBD1; CDR3nt: TGCGCCAGCAGTGAGTCGGGGCAGACAGGGCCAGACACCGGGGAGCTGTTTTTT; CDR3aa: CASSESGQTGPDTGELFF
j_gene: TRBJ1-5; v_gene: TRBV7-9; abundance: NA; d_gene: TRBD1; CDR3nt: TGTGCCAGCAGTTCAGCTCCGGGACAGGGGAGCCTGCCCCAGCATTTT; CDR3aa: CASSSAPGQGSLPQHF
j_gene: TRBJ2-1; v_gene: TRBV6-4; abundance: NA; d_gene: NA; CDR3nt: TGTGCCAGCAGTGACGGGGGACACAACCTCTTTTTGGAGTTCTTC; CDR3aa: CASSDGGHNLFLEFF
j_gene: TRBJ1-6; v_gene: TRBV9; abundance: NA; d_gene: NA; CDR3nt: TGTGCCAGCAGCGGTACAGGCAATTCACCCCTCCACTTT; CDR3aa: CASSGTGNSPLHF
j_gene: TRBJ2-1; v_gene: TRBV7-9; abundance: NA; d_gene: NA; CDR3nt: TGTGCCAGCAGCCTGGATTACAATGAGCAGTTCTTC; CDR3aa: CASSLDYNEQFF
j_gene: TRBJ2-5; v_gene: TRBV5-5; abundance: NA; d_gene: TRBD2; CDR3nt: TGTGCCAGCAGCGAAAAGCTAGCGGGGGGTCCAGTACAAGAGACCCAGTACTTC; CDR3aa: CASSEKLAGGPVQETQYF
j_gene: TRBJ1-6; v_gene: TRBV19; abundance: NA; d_gene: NA; CDR3nt: TGTGCCAGTAGTCCACGATCGCCGACAGATTCACCCCTCCACTTT; CDR3aa: CASSPRSPTDSPLHF
j_gene: TRBJ1-3; v_gene: TRBV18; abundance: NA; d_gene: TRBD1; CDR3nt: TGTGCCAGCTCACTCGGGACAGGGAACGGCGGAAACACCATATATTTT; CDR3aa: CASSLGTGNGGNTIYF
j_gene: TRBJ2-7; v_gene: TRBV19; abundance: NA; d_gene: TRBD1; CDR3nt: TGTGCCAGTAGTATCTGGGACAGGGGGCTAAACGAGCAGTACTTC; CDR3aa: CASSIWDRGLNEQYF
j_gene: TRBJ1-1; v_gene: TRBV29-1; abundance: NA; d_gene: NA; CDR3nt: TGCAGCGTTCGCGGTCTGAGAATGAACACTGAAGCTTTCTTT; CDR3aa: CSVRGLRMNTEAFF
j_gene: TRBJ2-1; v_gene: TRBV7-3; abundance: NA; d_gene: TRBD1; CDR3nt: TGTGCCAGCAGCCGCAAACCATACCGGACAGGGGGCGACAATGAGCAGTTCTTC; CDR3aa: CASSRKPYRTGGDNEQFF
j_gene: TRBJ1-4; v_gene: TRBV2; abundance: NA; d_gene: TRBD1; CDR3nt: TGTGCCAGCAGTGACGACAGGGGACAGGAAAAACTGTTTTTT; CDR3aa: CASSDDRGQEKLFF
j_gene: TRBJ1-6; v_gene: TRBV12-3/TRBV12-4; abundance: once; d_gene: NA; CDR3nt: TGTGCCAGCAGTTTACAGGATTCGTACCTCCACTTT; CDR3aa: CASSLQDSYLHF
j_gene: TRBJ2-7; v_gene: TRBV19; abundance: NA; d_gene: TRBD1; CDR3nt: TGTGCCAGTAGAGAAACAGGGGGTTCCTACGAGCAGTACTTC; CDR3aa: CASRETGGSYEQYF
j_gene: TRBJ1-2; v_gene: TRBV29-1; abundance: NA; d_gene: NA; CDR3nt: TGCAGCGTAGAAGGGTACCAAGGGGGCTACACCTTC; CDR3aa: CSVEGYQGGYTF
j_gene: TRBJ1-5; v_gene: TRBV6-5; abundance: NA; d_gene: NA; CDR3nt: TGTGCCAGCAGTTACAACGGAGATCAGCCCCAGCATTTT; CDR3aa: CASSYNGDQPQHF
j_gene: TRBJ2-1; v_gene: TRBV6-5; abundance: NA; d_gene: TRBD2; CDR3nt: TGTGCCACCCGCGGGGGTTTGTCGTGGGACAATGAGCAGTTCTTC; CDR3aa: CATRGGLSWDNEQFF
j_gene: TRBJ1-2; v_gene: TRBV6-5; abundance: NA; d_gene: NA; CDR3nt: TGTGCCAGCAGTTATGACAACTATGGCTACACCTTC; CDR3aa: CASSYDNYGYTF
j_gene: TRBJ2-1; v_gene: TRBV5-8; abundance: NA; d_gene: NA; CDR3nt: TGTGCCAGCAGCCACACAGGGTTGCTCTTCCCGGTGAAAGAAAACAATGAGCAGTTCTTC; CDR3aa: CASSHTGLLFPVKENNEQFF
j_gene: TRBJ1-1; v_gene: TRBV29-1; abundance: NA; d_gene: NA; CDR3nt: TGCAGCGTTGACGCTGCTAACACTGAAGCTTTCTTT; CDR3aa: CSVDAANTEAFF
j_gene: TRBJ1-1; v_gene: TRBV2; abundance: NA; d_gene: NA; CDR3nt: TGTGCCAGCCGTGCTATTCTTGCTTTCTTT; CDR3aa: CASRAILAFF
j_gene: TRBJ1-2; v_gene: TRBV7-9; abundance: NA; d_gene: TRBD1; CDR3nt: TGTGCCAGCAGCTTGGGGGACAGACGCGGCTACACCTTC; CDR3aa: CASSLGDRRGYTF
j_gene: TRBJ2-5; v_gene: TRBV12-2; abundance: few; d_gene: NA; CDR3nt: TGTGCAAGTCGCTTAGGCGGCGGAGAGACCCAGTACTTC; CDR3aa: CASRLGGGETQYF